One TCR beta chain is described in this entry. Germline CDR1 is MNHEY and CDR2 is SVGEGT. V was shortened by 2 bases and J by 0 bases, with 10 bases between the two germline ends. The CDR3 extends over 16 amino acids. The sample comes from a study of CD8 T cells in Susac syndrome. Study in general: Among the sequenced Susac syndrome patients, five or six had active disease while 8 or 9 were in remission. Patients with Susac syndrome were, at the time of blood collection, therapy-naive, maintained on corticosteroids, or maintained on intravenous immunoglobulin alone.

With random hexamers, 0.5 to 1 ug RNA was reverse transcribed. One entry per CDR3 protein, called by TCRdb with MiXCR from the immunoSEQ multiplex PCR reads. The table has under 250,000 distinct CDR3 sequences, approximately 94% seen once. Negative isolation was used for CD8+ and CD4+ T cells and FACS enrichment for TEMRA cells. V and J are TRBV6-2 or TRBV6-3 and TRBJ2-2; D is tentatively TRBD1 or TRBD2 (5 bases each). Sequencing was performed on CD4+ T cells from PBMCs. This sequence was found in a human donor with Susac syndrome. Here the CDR3 DNA reads TGTGCCAGCAGTTACCGGGGACGAGCGAACACCGGGGAGCTGTTTTTT. It encodes CASSYRGRANTGELFF.